What follows describes a single T cell receptor beta chain. Its antigen specificity is not known. Qualities for individual bases were not recorded, and no much larger clone is one base off. The sample is drawn from a study of cytomegalovirus exposure and HLA in healthy donors (TCRdb year 2017). As for the study more broadly: In an earlier analysis of some 550 of the donors, roughly 300 Gb of sequence data and 100 million or so unique TCR beta sequences from about 179 million T cells were reported. Across around 400 genotyped donors of the cohort, an average of approximately 240,000 unique TCR beta nucleotide sequences per donor were sequenced, and approximately 17% of those sequences were non-productive. Besides the first cohort of hundreds of subjects, a separate validation cohort made up of roughly 120 different subjects was used. An earlier analysis of around 640 of the donors used high-throughput TCR beta sequencing to judge whether each TCR beta V gene segment behaved as functional or pseudogenic. The study aimed to test whether signatures of past pathogen exposure could be identified by cataloging public T cell receptors. Class I and class II HLA loci were covered by the typing at four-digit resolution. The number of typed donors differed by locus: roughly 620-640 for A, B, C, DRB1 and DQB1; 500 to 550 for DQA1; roughly 600 for DPA1; and around 470 for DPB1. The study used immunosequencing to profile the T cell repertoires of several hundred subjects and linked those repertoires to cytomegalovirus serostatus. In the later analysis, no new phenotypic data were used to find candidate immune exposures; instead, reliance was placed on TCR beta sequences and their occurrence across donors. Of the 300 to 400 genotyped donors, approximately 82% fell in the genetic ancestry cluster associated with self-reported Caucasian donors. In a later analysis, previously published TCR beta repertoires from some 640 donors were re-analyzed and high-resolution HLA genotyping was added so that TCR occurrence patterns could be studied. About 5 DR-DQ haplotypes were handled as single units for association and clustering, since linkage in the cohort was strong. An early release covering more than 500 HLA-typed donors comprised approximately 290 gigabases of sequencing data and some 79 million unique TCR sequences. Alongside the repertoire data, information on donor age, sex, ethnicity and CMV serostatus was compiled. Genome-wide SNP genotypes for about 55% of the roughly 670 donors were used in a later genetic analysis, which treated that subset as a discovery cohort. To predict cytomegalovirus infection status, the study brought together high-throughput TCR immunosequencing, statistical association of individual TCRs with disease status, and machine learning. Every discovery cohort repertoire had been produced on one sequencing platform.

Preparation of the library involved the immunoSEQ multiplex PCR assay. A mixture of 60 forward primers for TCR Vbeta segments and 13 reverse primers for TCR Jbeta segments was used in the multiplex PCR. Amplification of the CDR3 region of rearranged TCR beta genes was performed with a multiplex PCR assay on genomic DNA. The amplified TCR beta libraries were sequenced on the Illumina HiSeq System as 87-base-pair reads. Turning to the authors' computational methods: A later analysis tallied roughly 76 million unique TCR beta chains across the 700 or so repertoires, and 10 million to 11 million of those chains were shared by two or more donors. Raw reads were error-corrected and collapsed into unique sequences with a nearest-neighbor algorithm that merged closely related sequences to remove PCR and sequencing errors. To assign V, D and J gene segments, CDR3 sequences were aligned to IMGT reference sequences. For a sequence to be retained, at least a six-nucleotide match to both a V gene segment and a J gene segment was required. A rearrangement was called productive if the CDR3 had no stop codons and remained in frame with V and J, and every other rearrangement was called non-productive. Following IMGT convention, CDR3 was defined as the stretch from the second conserved V-encoded cysteine up to the conserved J-encoded phenylalanine. The earlier analysis of 587 of the donors excluded sequences that lacked an unambiguous match to a single V gene segment. An earlier analysis of under 750 of the donors called V segments functional above 56.7% productive rearrangements and segregating when the between-donor standard deviation exceeded 5%. To diagnose cytomegalovirus status from the catalog of TCR beta chain sequences, a statistical classification framework was built. In a later analysis, TCR nucleotide sequences were compared against IMGT/GENE-DB human TR gene sequences so that V and J genes could be assigned. A later analysis assigned CDR3 sequences and most-parsimonious VDJ recombination scenarios with the TCRdist pipeline. In a later analysis, each TCR beta chain was defined by its CDR3 amino acid sequence together with its V-gene family, and reads lacking a unique V-gene family were excluded. In a later analysis, approximately 590 highly shared, low-generation-probability nucleotide sequences were removed to address suspected cross-contamination and a sequencing artifact. A later analysis calculated a clonal expansion index for each public chain from normalized within-repertoire ranks of inferred template counts. In a later analysis, generation probabilities were computed with a VDJ recombination model fitted to out-of-frame rearrangements, and the resulting probabilities were checked against IGoR. In a later analysis, TCR-TCR, TCR-HLA and TCR-CMV co-occurrence was scored with hypergeometric tests, and a repertoire-size bias correction was applied to TCR pairs. In a later analysis, false discovery rates were estimated by permuting HLA or CMV assignments 20 times. In a later analysis, co-occurring TCRs were grouped using DBSCAN, with TCRdist sequence similarity added in when clustering inside HLA-allele-positive subsets. For co-occurrence clustering, repertoires with fewer than 30,000 or more than 120,000 public chains were excluded, along with a handful of repertoires with anomalous nucleotide sharing. Not all clones reach the TCRdb copy of this immuneACCESS table, which keeps in-frame sequences only. Checked studies attribute under half of the gap to unresolved V genes and leave the rest unexplained. The DNA gave D and trimming, while V, J and clone size come from that table. A total of more than 100,000 clones appear in this sample, just under 80% of them only once. The ten largest clonotypes hold 1.1% of the sample.

Summary of the overall study and its limitations: A further reported finding was that TCR beta sequences accurately predicted the HLA-A and HLA-B alleles for most subjects in the first cohort. A few of the identified cytomegalovirus-associated TCR beta chains were confirmed in vitro to be specific for cytomegalovirus antigens. According to a later genetic analysis, donors in an Asian-associated ancestry cluster had fewer N-insertions in productive TCRs than the roughly 670-donor mean. Because counts were too low, about 15 rarely observed V segments, including chromosome 9 orphons, were left out of the earlier analysis of 500 to 750 of the donors. In this cohort, only TCR beta chains were sequenced, and detectable features were limited by the absence of alpha or paired-chain data. At a false discovery rate of 0.05, a later analysis linked approximately 18,000 TCR beta sequences to specific HLA alleles. Because some donors lacked HLA typing at each locus, the association tests relied only on the typed subset. According to a later analysis, parvovirus B19, influenza, CMV and Epstein-Barr virus appeared linked to several top co-occurrence clusters. The study listed 150 to 200 TCR beta chains as associated with cytomegalovirus. While some public TCRs were present in many individuals, most TCR sequences turned up only very rarely across donors. The presence/absence analyses assumed that sequencing depth was roughly uniform across donors, and that assumption may not be true. Assigning TCR associations to individual alleles was difficult when HLA alleles, especially DR and DQ, strongly co-occurred. In a later analysis, most CMV-associated TCR beta chains were found to appear HLA-restricted, with HLA associations seemingly driven largely by CMV exposure. Broadly in line with IMGT annotations, most TCR beta V segments showed up in productive rearrangements about 90% or about 30% of the time in an earlier analysis of 587 of the donors. Immune exposure information for the cohort was limited to CMV serostatus. Because the 87-base-pair reads could not distinguish some IMGT-functional V segments, including TRBV6-2 and TRBV6-3, those segments were excluded. According to the authors, the approach could potentially be generalized to other disease states and immunological phenotypes. According to a later analysis, TCR association rates differed among HLA loci, with DRB1 alleles showing the most associated TCRs and HLA-C alleles showing the fewest. An association between a missense DCLRE1C variant and V-gene and J-gene trimming of TCR beta chains was found in a later genetic analysis and replicated in an independent cohort. A cluster of highly shared sequence variants was judged likely to represent a technical artifact of the sequencing pipeline. Correlated functional status among segregating V segments might reflect linkage disequilibrium, but an unknown experimental factor could not be ruled out. Compared with equally common non-associated chains, HLA-associated TCR beta chains in a later analysis were more clonally expanded and had lower generation probabilities. The classifier was reported to diagnose cytomegalovirus status with high specificity and sensitivity in both the original and validation cohorts.

The CDR3 contains 14 residues, cysteine and phenylalanine counted. The CDR3 DNA has 42 bases and is translated from base 1. According to the germline V gene, CDR1 reads KGHSH and CDR2 reads LQKENI. Deletion took 0 bases off V and 11 bases off J, with a span of 14 bases between the germline ends. The cohort comprised 670 or so healthy bone marrow donors. At the time of sampling, every cohort member was nominally healthy, though immune exposures that went unrecorded were likely present. The donor tested CMV seronegative, placing the donor among the 350 or so seronegative members of the cohort. Each donor provided a peripheral blood sample, and peripheral blood mononuclear cells were used for TCR beta sequencing. The Qiagen DNeasy Blood Extraction Kit was used to extract genomic DNA from the blood cell samples.

The chain employs TRBV18 and TRBJ1-5, with no reliable assignment of the D segment. This TCR came from a male donor in good health and CMV-seronegative. The sample comprised PBMCs. The CDR3 protein sequence reads: CASSPPGQPQTQHF. The DNA reads as follows: TGTGCCAGCTCACCACCTGGGCAGCCCCAGACCCAGCATTTT.